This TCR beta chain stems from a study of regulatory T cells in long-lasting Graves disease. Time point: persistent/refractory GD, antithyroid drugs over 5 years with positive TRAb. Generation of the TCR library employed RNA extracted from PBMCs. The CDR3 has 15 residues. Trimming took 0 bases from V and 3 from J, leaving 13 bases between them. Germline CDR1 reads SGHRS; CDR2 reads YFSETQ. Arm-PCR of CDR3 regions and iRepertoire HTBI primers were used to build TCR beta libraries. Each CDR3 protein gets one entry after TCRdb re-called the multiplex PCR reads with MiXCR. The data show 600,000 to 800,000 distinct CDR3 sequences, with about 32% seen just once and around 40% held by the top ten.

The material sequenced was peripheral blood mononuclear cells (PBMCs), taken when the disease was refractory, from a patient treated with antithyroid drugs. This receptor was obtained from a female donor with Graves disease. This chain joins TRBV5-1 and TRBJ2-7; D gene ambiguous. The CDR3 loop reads CASSLEGTLLYEQYF. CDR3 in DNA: TGCGCCAGCAGCTTGGAAGGCACCCTCCTCTACGAGCAGTACTTC.